The T cell receptor beta chain under discussion was sequenced for a study of blood T cells in healthy people across ages. The V and J ends lost 7 bases and 4 bases, in that order; junction bases with no gene match: 3. The V gene's germline CDR1 is MDHEN and CDR2 SYDVKM. This CDR3 has 13 residues. The second PCR ran about 6 to 12 cycles with a sample-barcoded 5' primer and J-beta primers. TCRdb reprocessed the 5' RACE reads with MiXCR, giving one entry per CDR3 protein. Among around 1,900,000 distinct CDR3 sequences listed, around 42% were seen once. The chain couples TRBV28 to TRBJ1-4; 7 bases map to TRBD1. The sequenced sample consisted of blood. The TCR sequence derives from a human donor in good health. Written as DNA, the CDR3 is TGTGCCAGCATCGGGACAGATAATGAAAAACTGTTTTTT. This translates into CASIGTDNEKLFF.